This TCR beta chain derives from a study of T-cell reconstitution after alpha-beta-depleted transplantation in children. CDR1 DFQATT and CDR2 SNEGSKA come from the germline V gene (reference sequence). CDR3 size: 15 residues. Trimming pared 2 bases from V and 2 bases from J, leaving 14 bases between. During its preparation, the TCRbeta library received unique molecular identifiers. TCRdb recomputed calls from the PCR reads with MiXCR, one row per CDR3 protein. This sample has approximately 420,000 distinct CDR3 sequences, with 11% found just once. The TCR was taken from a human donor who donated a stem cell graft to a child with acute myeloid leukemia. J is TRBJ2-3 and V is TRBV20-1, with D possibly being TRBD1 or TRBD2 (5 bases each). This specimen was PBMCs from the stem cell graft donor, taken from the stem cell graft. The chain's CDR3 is CSARTGAGLTDTQYF. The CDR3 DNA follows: TGCAGTGCTAGAACCGGGGCCGGGCTCACAGATACGCAGTATTTT.